Presented here are 21 T cell receptor beta chains from one specimen sequenced in a study of post-analysis software for immune sequencing data. Unique molecular identifiers were present in the TCR beta cDNA libraries. TCRdb called the PCR reads again in MiXCR, with one record for every CDR3 protein. This sample has some 160,000 distinct CDR3 sequences, with under 40% found just once. The material sequenced was blood, taken after autologous hematopoietic stem cell transplantation. The receptors derive from a girl aged 5 to 17 with multiple sclerosis.

As regards this clonotype: A single base separates this from a much larger clone, so it may be a read error. This chain uses TRBV24-1 with TRBJ2-1; 8 nucleotides match TRBD2. The end of the DNA aligns better with TRBJ2-7, so the J call may be wrong. This CDR3 comprises 14 residues. CDR1 is KGHDR and CDR2 is SFDVKD in the germline V gene. The CDR3 DNA is TGTGCCACCAGCGGGAGGGGTTCCTACAATGAGCAGTACTTC. Translating it yields CATSGRGSYNEQYF.

The chain uses TRBV7-3 and TRBJ2-1; 12 bases agree with TRBD1. This CDR3 is 16 amino acids long. Germline CDR1 and CDR2: SGHTA and FQGTGA. J lost 9 bases, V lost 0 bases, and 6 bases had no gene match. The CDR3 DNA reads TGTGCCAGCAGCTTAACGGGACAGGGGGCGAACCTTGAGCAGTTCTTC. Encoded protein: CASSLTGQGANLEQFF.

The gene calls are TRBV29-1 and TRBJ2-3, with 10 bases aligning to TRBD1. Germline values: CDR1 SQVTM, CDR2 ANQGSEA. The CDR3 covers 17 residues. V lost 5 bases to trimming and J lost 0 bases; unmatched junction nucleotides: 11. The CDR3 sequence is CSVNPRQGAASTDTQYF. DNA for the CDR3: TGCAGCGTTAACCCAAGACAGGGGGCTGCTAGCACAGATACGCAGTATTTT.

This clonotype was counted between two and nine times. This chain connects TRBV10-3 to TRBJ2-1; 7 bases align to TRBD2. The CDR3 runs to 14 residues. Germline trimming cut 2 bases from V and 8 bases from J; bases unmatched to any gene: 6. From germline, CDR1 is ENHRY and CDR2 SYGVKD. CDR3: CAISEPLAGDEQFF. In DNA, the CDR3 is TGTGCCATCAGTGAGCCTTTAGCGGGCGATGAGCAGTTCTTC.

The chain employs TRBV29-1 and TRBJ2-7; 7 bases match TRBD1. Germline values: CDR1 SQVTM, CDR2 ANQGSEA. The V gene end was trimmed by 7 bases and the J gene end by 1 base; junction bases not matched to a gene: 10. CDR3 size: 14 residues. DNA of the CDR3: TGCAGCGCTGGGACAACAGGGGTGTCCTACGAGCAGTACTTC. It specifies CSAGTTGVSYEQYF.

The gene calls are TRBV7-2 and TRBJ2-4; D is ambiguous. The J call is uncertain, as TRBJ2-5 better fits the DNA end. Germline CDR1 is SGHTA and CDR2 is FQGNSA. CDR3 size: 16 residues. The CDR3 nucleotides read TGTGCCAGCAGCTCCATGACCAACAACCTGCAAGAGACCCAGTACTTC. It specifies CASSSMTNNLQETQYF.

The chain joins TRBV7-9 to TRBJ2-5; D may be TRBD1 (7 bases). The last part of the DNA fits TRBJ2-7 better; the J call may be wrong. This CDR3 region has 19 residues. Germline CDR1 SEHNR, CDR2 FQNEAQ (reference sequence). DNA of the CDR3: TGTGCCAGCAGCCCTGGACAGGCCGATATACTAGCTCCCCTGCGCGAGCAGTACTTC. Translated: CASSPGQADILAPLREQYF.

This clonotype was counted between two and nine times. The CDR3 here is CASTIFSSGSNEQFF. CDR3 DNA: TGTGCCAGCACCATATTTTCTAGCGGGAGCAATGAGCAGTTCTTC. The V and J genes are TRBV27 and TRBJ2-1; 10 bases are a match to TRBD2. V shed 7 bases, J shed 6 bases, and the junction held 9 bases outside the gene matches. Per germline, CDR1 MNHEY and CDR2 SMNVEV (reference sequence). This CDR3 has 15 amino acids.

V gene TRBV9 combines with J gene TRBJ2-2, with D perhaps TRBD1 (6 bases). Trimming pared 3 bases from V and 2 bases from J, leaving 11 bases between. The CDR3 is made up of 15 amino acids. Germline values: CDR1 SGDLS, CDR2 YYNGEE. The CDR3 nucleotides read TGTGCCAGCAGCGCCCGGGACACCAACACCGGGGAGCTGTTTTTT. Amino acid sequence: CASSARDTNTGELFF. Supplemented by reference TRBV9 and TRBJ2-2, the full variable domain reads DSGVTQTPKHLITATGQRVTLRCSPRSGDLSVYWYQQSLDQGLQFLIQYYNGEERAKGNILERFSAQQFPDLHSELNLSSLELGDSALYFCASSARDTNTGELFFGEGSRLTVL.

Regarding this clonotype: This clone may be a read error of a much larger clone one base away. The chain joins TRBV4-3 to TRBJ1-4; the D is unclear. Germline lookup yields CDR1 LGHNA and CDR2 YSLEER. There are 14 residues in the CDR3. V lost 0 bases to trimming and J lost 8 bases, with 10 bases between them. CDR3 region: CASSQDVRWEKLFF. In DNA, the CDR3 is TGCGCCAGCAGCCAAGATGTAAGGTGGGAAAAACTGTTTTTT.

This sequence joins TRBV28 and TRBJ2-3, with D perhaps assigned TRBD1 or TRBD2 (5 bases each). V was clipped by 2 bases and J by 6 bases, with 18 bases between them. Germline V gives CDR1 MDHEN, CDR2 SYDVKM. This CDR3 has 16 residues. The CDR3 DNA reads as TGTGCCAGCAGTTTACTTCGGGGACGTGCTGCTGATACGCAGTATTTT. Translation gives CASSLLRGRAADTQYF.

This clonotype was seen only a few times. The chain links TRBV6-1 to TRBJ1-4; 10 nucleotides align to TRBD1. J gave up 7 bases and V 6 bases, and 5 bases lay outside the gene matches. Germline V gene data show CDR1 as MNHNS and CDR2 as SASEGT. This CDR3 comprises 14 residues. The CDR3 DNA sequence: TGTGCCAGCAGAGAGACAGGGGGCGGTGAAAAACTGTTTTTT. Amino acids: CASRETGGGEKLFF.

The chain links TRBV20-1 to TRBJ2-7, with D tentatively TRBD1 (6 bases). Trimming stripped 6 bases from V and 6 bases from J, with 27 bases between. Per the germline V gene, CDR1 is DFQATT and CDR2 is SNEGSKA (reference sequence). CDR3 length: 16 residues. The CDR3 spells CSARGQVGTFLVEQYF. The CDR3 DNA follows: TGCAGTGCCAGGGGCCAGGTGGGAACCTTCCTCGTCGAGCAGTACTTC.

There are a few counts of this clonotype. The V and J genes are TRBV10-3 and TRBJ1-5; perhaps TRBD1 as D (5 bases). Germline loops: CDR1 ENHRY, CDR2 SYGVKD. Deletions cut 6 bases from V and 0 bases from J, with 12 bases between. CDR3 length: 15 residues. CDR3 in DNA: TGTGCCATCAGCATGGGGGGGGATAGCAATCAGCCCCAGCATTTT. It codes for CAISMGGDSNQPQHF.

V is TRBV20-1 and J is TRBJ2-1; weak D call: TRBD2 (6 bases). The CDR3 runs to 17 residues. The germline V gene has CDR1 DFQATT and CDR2 SNEGSKA (reference sequence). Between the trimmed V and J ends, which lost 5 bases and 6 bases, there was a span of 26 bases. CDR3: CSAPTLESRDSCNEQFF. Written as DNA, the CDR3 is TGCAGTGCTCCAACGCTGGAAAGCCGGGACTCATGCAATGAGCAGTTCTTC.

V usage is TRBV5-1 and J usage is TRBJ2-1; a possible D gene is TRBD1 (6 bases). Germline CDR1 SGHRS, CDR2 YFSETQ. Between the trimmed V and J ends, which lost 4 bases and 0 bases, there was a span of 14 bases. This CDR3 is built from 16 residues. This chain's CDR3 is CASSLRQDLSYNEQFF. CDR3 sequence (DNA): TGCGCCAGCAGCCTCCGACAGGACCTCTCCTACAATGAGCAGTTCTTC.

As concerns this clonotype: The junction does not match germline at one end; this may be a read error. The J gene is TRBJ2-4, the V gene TRBV20-1; D gene ambiguous. This CDR3 spans 17 amino acids. CDR1 is DFQATT, CDR2 SNEGSKA, per germline (reference sequence). This CDR3 is CSAGETQPTLAKNIQYF. CDR3 nucleotide sequence: TGCAGTGCTGGAGAGACACAGCCAACCCTAGCCAAAAACATTCAGTACTTC.

This clonotype was picked up a small number of times. The V call is TRBV28, the J call TRBJ2-4, with 7 bases that match TRBD1. Trimming removed 4 bases from V and 13 bases from J; junction bases left unmatched: 7. This CDR3 comprises 12 residues. Germline assignment: CDR1 MDHEN and CDR2 SYDVKM. The CDR3, as DNA: TGTGCCAGCAGTTCCGGGACAGAAGAACAGTACTTC. Its protein is CASSSGTEEQYF.

The gene calls are TRBV15 and TRBJ2-4; 10 nucleotides align to TRBD1. The CDR3 is made up of 18 amino acids. V lost 5 bases and J lost 0; bases outside the gene matches: 10. Germline assignment: CDR1 LNHNV and CDR2 YYDKDF (reference sequence). The CDR3 coding sequence is TGTGCCACCAGCCATCGACAGGGGGCCTTTGTAGCCAAAAACATTCAGTACTTC. Its protein product is CATSHRQGAFVAKNIQYF.

This sequence joins TRBV7-9 and TRBJ1-6; possibly TRBD1 for D (5 bases). The V end was cut by 3 bases, the J end by 6 bases, with 9 bases between. In germline, CDR1 is SEHNR, CDR2 FQNEAQ (reference sequence). The CDR3 is 14 residues long. CDR3 nucleotide sequence: TGTGCCAGCAGCTTCCGACAGACTAATTCACCCCTCCACTTT. This encodes CASSFRQTNSPLHF.

V is TRBV28 and J is TRBJ2-3, with TRBD2 matching over 7 bases. The CDR3 is made up of 13 amino acids. Germline loops: CDR1 MDHEN, CDR2 SYDVKM. Trimming took 10 bases from V and 3 from J; bases not matched to a gene: 7. CDR3 in amino acids: CATTREGTDTQYF. Here the CDR3 DNA reads TGTGCCACCACTAGGGAGGGGACAGATACGCAGTATTTT.